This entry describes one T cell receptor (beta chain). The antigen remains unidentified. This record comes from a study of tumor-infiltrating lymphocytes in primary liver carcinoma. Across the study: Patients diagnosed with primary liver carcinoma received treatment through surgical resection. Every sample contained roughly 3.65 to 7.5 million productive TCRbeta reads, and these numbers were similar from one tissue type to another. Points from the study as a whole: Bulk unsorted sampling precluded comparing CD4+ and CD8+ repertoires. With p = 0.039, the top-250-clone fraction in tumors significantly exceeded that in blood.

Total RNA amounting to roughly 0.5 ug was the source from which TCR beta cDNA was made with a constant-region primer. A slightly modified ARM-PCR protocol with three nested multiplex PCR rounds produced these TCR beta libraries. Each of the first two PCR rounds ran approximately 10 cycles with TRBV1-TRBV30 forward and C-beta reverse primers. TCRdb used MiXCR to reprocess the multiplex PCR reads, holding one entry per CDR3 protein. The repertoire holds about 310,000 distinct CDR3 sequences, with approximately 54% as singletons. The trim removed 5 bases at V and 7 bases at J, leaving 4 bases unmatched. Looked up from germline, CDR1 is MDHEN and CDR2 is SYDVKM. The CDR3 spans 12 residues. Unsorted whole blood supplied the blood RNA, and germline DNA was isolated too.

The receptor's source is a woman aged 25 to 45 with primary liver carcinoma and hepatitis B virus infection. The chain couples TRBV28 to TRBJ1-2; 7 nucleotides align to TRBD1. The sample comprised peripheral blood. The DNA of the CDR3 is TGTGCCAGCAGTGTGTACAGGGGTGGCTACACCTTC. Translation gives CASSVYRGGYTF.